This record concerns one T cell receptor beta chain sequence. The sample is drawn from a study of blood T cell repertoires in COVID-19. Study context: Italy, Spain and the United States were the sources of the convalescent and acute COVID-19 samples. From T cells, B-cell-depleted T cells, or PBMCs came the material, which was cDNA or gDNA.

In the original workflow: By means of reference gene primer amplification, nucleated cell counts were estimated. The data were produced by immunoSEQ multiplex PCR, yet TCRdb's version contains in-frame clones alone and is incomplete. That table furnishes V, J and clone size, whereas the DNA furnished D and trimming. The sample has 85,000 to 110,000 clones, approximately 90% seen once. CDR3 length: 14 residues. CDR1 and CDR2 (germline): SGHRS, YFSETQ. V lost 4 bases and J 4 bases, leaving 11 bases between the germline ends. This TCR was recovered from a man aged 50 to 60 in a cohort sampled during active COVID-19. The chain joins TRBV5-1 to TRBJ1-4; tentative D call: TRBD1 (6 bases). The specimen sequenced was peripheral blood. The CDR3 DNA sequence: TGCGCCAGCAGCGTGACAGGTTTTAATGAAAAACTGTTTTTT. Translation gives CASSVTGFNEKLFF.